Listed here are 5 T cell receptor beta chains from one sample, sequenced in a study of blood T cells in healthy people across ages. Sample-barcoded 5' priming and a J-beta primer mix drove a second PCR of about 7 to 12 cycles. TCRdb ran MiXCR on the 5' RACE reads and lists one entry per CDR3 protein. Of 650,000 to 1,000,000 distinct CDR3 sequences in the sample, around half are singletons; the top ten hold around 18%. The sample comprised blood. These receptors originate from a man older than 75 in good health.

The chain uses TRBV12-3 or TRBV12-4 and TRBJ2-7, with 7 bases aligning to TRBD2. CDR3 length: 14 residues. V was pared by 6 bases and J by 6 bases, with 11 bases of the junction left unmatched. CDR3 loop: CASSLPGGAGEQYF. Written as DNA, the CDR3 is TGTGCCAGCAGCCTGCCGGGGGGAGCGGGCGAGCAGTACTTC.

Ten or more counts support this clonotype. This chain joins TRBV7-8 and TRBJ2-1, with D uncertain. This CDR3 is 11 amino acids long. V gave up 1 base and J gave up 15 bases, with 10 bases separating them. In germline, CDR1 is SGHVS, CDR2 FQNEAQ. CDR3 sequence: CASSLVDHPFF. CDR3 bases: TGTGCCAGCAGCTTAGTAGATCATCCGTTCTTC.

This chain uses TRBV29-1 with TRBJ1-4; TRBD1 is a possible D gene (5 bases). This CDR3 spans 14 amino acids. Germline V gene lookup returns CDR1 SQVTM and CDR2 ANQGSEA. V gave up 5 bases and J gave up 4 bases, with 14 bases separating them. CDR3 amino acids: CSVRAVGGNEKLFF. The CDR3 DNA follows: TGCAGCGTTCGGGCGGTTGGGGGTAATGAAAAACTGTTTTTT.

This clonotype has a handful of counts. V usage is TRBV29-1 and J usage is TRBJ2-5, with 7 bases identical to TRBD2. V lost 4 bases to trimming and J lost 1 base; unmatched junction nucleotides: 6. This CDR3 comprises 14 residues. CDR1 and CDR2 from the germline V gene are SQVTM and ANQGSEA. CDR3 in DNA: TGCAGCGTTGTAGGGTCGGGGGGCCAAGAGACCCAGTACTTC. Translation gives CSVVGSGGQETQYF.

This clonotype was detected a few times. The CDR3 sequence: CASSHGQTSNQPQHF. CDR3 DNA: TGTGCCAGCAGCCACGGACAGACAAGCAATCAGCCCCAGCATTTT. V is TRBV7-6 and J is TRBJ1-5, with D possibly TRBD1 on 6 matching bases. Germline V lookup: CDR1 SGHVS, CDR2 FNYEAQ. This CDR3 comprises 15 residues. Trimming shortened V by 5 bases and J by 1 base, and 12 bases separated the two germline ends. Filled out from reference TRBV7-6 and TRBJ1-5, the complete variable domain reads GAGVSQSPRYKVTKRGQDVALRCDPISGHVSLYWYRQALGQGPEFLTYFNYEAQQDKSGLPNDRFSAERPEGSISTLTIQRTEQRDSAMYRCASSHGQTSNQPQHFGDGTRLSIL.